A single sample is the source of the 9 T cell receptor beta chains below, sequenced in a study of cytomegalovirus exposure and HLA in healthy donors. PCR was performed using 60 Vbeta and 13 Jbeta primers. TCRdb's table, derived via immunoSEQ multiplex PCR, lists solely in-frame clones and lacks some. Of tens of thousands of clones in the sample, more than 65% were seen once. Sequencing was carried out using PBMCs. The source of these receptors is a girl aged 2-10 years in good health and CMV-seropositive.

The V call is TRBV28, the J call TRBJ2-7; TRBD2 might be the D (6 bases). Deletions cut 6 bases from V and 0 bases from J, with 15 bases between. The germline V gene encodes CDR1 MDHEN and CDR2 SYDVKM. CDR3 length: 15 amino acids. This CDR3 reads CASRDSSDFSYEQYF. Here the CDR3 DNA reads TGTGCCAGCAGAGATTCTAGCGACTTCTCCTACGAGCAGTACTTC.

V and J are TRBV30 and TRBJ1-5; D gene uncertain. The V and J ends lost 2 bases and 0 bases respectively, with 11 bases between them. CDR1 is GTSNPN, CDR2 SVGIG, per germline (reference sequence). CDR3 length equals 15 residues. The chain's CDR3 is CAWSRERYSNQPQHF. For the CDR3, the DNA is TGTGCCTGGAGTAGGGAGCGGTATAGCAATCAGCCCCAGCATTTT.

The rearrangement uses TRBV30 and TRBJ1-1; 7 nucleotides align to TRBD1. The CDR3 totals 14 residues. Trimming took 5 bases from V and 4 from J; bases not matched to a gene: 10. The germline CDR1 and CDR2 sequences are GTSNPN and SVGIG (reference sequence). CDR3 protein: CAWSSARGATEAFF. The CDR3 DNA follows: TGTGCCTGGTCGTCGGCCAGGGGGGCCACTGAAGCTTTCTTT.

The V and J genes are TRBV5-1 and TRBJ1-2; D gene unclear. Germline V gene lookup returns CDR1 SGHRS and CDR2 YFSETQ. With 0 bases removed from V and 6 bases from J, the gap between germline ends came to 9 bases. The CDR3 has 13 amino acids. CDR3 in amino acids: CASSLAVGDGYTF. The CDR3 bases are TGCGCCAGCAGCTTGGCAGTCGGGGATGGCTACACCTTC.

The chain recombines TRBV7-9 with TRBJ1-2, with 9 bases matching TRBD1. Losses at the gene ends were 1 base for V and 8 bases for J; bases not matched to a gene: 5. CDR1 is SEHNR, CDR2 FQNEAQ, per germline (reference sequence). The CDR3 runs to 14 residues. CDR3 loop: CASSLEQGAEGYTF. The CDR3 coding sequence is TGTGCCAGCAGCTTAGAACAGGGGGCAGAAGGCTACACCTTC.

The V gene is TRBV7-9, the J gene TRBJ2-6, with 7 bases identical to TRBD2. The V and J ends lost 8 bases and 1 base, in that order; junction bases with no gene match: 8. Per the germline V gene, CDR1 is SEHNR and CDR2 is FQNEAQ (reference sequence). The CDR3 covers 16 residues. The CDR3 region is CASVSWGGSGANVLTF. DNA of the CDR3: TGTGCCAGCGTAAGTTGGGGGGGGTCTGGGGCCAACGTCCTGACTTTC.

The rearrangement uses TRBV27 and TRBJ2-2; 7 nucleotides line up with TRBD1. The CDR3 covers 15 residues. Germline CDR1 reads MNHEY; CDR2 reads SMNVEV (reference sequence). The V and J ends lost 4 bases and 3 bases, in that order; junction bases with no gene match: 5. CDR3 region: CASSSDRIHTGELFF. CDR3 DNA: TGTGCCAGCAGTTCGGACAGGATACACACCGGGGAGCTGTTTTTT.

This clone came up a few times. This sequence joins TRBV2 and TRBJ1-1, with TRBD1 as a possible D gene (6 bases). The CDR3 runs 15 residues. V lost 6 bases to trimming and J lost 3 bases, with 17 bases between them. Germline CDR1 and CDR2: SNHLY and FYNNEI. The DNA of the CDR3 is TGTGCCAGCAGATCAGGGGCCGTTACGTACACTGAAGCTTTCTTT. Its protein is CASRSGAVTYTEAFF.

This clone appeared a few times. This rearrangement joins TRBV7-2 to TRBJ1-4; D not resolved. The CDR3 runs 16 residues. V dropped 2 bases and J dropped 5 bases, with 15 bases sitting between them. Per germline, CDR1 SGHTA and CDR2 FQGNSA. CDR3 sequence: CASSLQAGNTNEKLFF. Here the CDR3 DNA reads TGTGCCAGCAGCTTACAGGCAGGAAACACAAATGAAAAACTGTTTTTT.